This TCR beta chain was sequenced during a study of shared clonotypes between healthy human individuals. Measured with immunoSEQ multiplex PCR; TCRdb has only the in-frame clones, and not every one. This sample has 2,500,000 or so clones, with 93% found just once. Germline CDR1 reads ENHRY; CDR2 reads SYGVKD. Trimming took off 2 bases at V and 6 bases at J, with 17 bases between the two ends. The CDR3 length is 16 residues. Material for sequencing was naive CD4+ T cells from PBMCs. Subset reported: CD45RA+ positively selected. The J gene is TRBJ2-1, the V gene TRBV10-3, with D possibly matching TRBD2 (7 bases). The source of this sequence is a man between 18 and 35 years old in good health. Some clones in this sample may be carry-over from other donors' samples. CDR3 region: CAISEPTSRGPNEQFF. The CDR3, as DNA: TGTGCCATCAGTGAGCCGACTAGCAGGGGTCCCAATGAGCAGTTCTTC.